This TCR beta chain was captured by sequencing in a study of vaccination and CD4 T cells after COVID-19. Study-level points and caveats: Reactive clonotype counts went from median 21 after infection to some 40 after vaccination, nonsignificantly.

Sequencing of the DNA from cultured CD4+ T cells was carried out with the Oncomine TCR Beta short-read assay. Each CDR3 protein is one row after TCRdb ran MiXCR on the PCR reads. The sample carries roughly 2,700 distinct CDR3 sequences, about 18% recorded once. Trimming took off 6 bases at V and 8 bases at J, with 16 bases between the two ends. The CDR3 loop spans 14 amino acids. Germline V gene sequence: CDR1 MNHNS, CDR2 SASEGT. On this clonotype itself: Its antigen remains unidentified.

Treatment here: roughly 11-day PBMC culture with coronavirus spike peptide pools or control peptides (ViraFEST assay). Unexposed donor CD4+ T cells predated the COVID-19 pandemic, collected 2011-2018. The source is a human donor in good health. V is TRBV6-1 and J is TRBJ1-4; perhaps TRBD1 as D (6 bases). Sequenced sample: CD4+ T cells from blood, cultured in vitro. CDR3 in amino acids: CASRPGQGREKLFF. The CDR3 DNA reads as TGTGCCAGCAGACCGGGACAAGGTCGGGAAAAACTGTTTTTT.